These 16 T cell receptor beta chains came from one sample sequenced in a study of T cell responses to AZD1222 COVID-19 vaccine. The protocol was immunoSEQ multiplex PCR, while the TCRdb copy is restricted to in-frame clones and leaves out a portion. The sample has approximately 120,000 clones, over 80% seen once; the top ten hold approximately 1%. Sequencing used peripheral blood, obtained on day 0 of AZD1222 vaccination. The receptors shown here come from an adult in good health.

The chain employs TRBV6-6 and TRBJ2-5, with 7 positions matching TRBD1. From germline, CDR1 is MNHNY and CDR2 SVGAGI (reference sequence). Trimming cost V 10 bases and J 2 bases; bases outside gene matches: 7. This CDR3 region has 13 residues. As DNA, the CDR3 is TGTGCCACCATGGACAGGCAACAAGAGACCCAGTACTTC. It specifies CATMDRQQETQYF.

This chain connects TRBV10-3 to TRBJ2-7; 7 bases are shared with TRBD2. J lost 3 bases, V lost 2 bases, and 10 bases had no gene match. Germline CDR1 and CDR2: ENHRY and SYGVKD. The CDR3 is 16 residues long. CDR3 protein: CAISEGLAGDLYEQYF. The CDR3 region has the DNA TGTGCCATCAGTGAGGGCTTGGCGGGAGACCTCTACGAGCAGTACTTC.

This CDR3 reads CASSQGGRSWVDNQPQHF. CDR3 nucleotides: TGCGCCAGCAGCCAAGGAGGCCGGAGTTGGGTGGACAATCAGCCCCAGCATTTT. The V call is TRBV4-1, the J call TRBJ1-5; unclear D gene. The germline gives CDR1 MGHRA, CDR2 YSYEKL. The CDR3 has 18 amino acids. Trimming shortened V by 1 base and J by 3 bases, and 19 bases separated the two germline ends.

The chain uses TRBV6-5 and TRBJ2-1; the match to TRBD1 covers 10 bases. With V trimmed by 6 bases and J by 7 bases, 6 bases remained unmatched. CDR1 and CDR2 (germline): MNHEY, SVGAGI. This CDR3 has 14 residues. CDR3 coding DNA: TGTGCCAGCAGCCACGACAGGGGGCGTAATGAGCAGTTCTTC. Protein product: CASSHDRGRNEQFF.

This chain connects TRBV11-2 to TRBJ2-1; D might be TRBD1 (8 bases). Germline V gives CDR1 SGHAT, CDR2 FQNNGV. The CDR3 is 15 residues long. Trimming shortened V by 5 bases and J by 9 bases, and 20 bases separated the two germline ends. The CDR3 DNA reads TGTGCCAGCAGCACCTGGACAGGGAGGGTTAGTGAGCAGTTCTTC. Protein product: CASSTWTGRVSEQFF.

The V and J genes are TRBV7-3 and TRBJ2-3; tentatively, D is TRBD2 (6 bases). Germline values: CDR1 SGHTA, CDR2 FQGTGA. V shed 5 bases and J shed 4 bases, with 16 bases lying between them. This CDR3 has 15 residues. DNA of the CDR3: TGTGCCAGCAGCCCTCGGGGGTTTCCCCCAGATACGCAGTATTTT. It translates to CASSPRGFPPDTQYF.

DNA of the CDR3: TGTGCCAGCAGCGTTACCGGGAGCACGCACATCTACGAGCAGTACTTC. Its protein is CASSVTGSTHIYEQYF. The chain employs TRBV9 and TRBJ2-7; tentative D call: TRBD2 (6 bases). CDR1 SGDLS and CDR2 YYNGEE come from the germline V gene. The V gene lost 2 bases and the J gene lost 3 bases, with 18 bases spanning the gap. The CDR3 runs to 16 residues.

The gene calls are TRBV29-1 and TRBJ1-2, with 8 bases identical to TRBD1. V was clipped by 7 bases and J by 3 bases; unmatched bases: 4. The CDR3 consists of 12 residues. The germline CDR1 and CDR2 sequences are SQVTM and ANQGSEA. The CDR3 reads CSAQTGDYGYTF. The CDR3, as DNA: TGCAGCGCCCAGACAGGGGACTATGGCTACACCTTC. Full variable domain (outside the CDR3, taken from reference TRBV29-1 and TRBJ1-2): SAVISQKPSRDICQRGTSLTIQCQVDSQVTMMFWYRQQPGQSLTLIATANQGSEATYESGFVIDKFPISRPNLTFSTLTVSNMSPEDSSIYLCSAQTGDYGYTFGSGTRLTVV.

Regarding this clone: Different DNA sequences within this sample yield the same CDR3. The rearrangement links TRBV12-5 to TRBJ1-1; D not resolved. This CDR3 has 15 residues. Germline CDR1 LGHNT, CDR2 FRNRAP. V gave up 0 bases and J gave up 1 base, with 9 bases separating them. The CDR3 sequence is CASGLVLTGNTEAFF. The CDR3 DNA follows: TGTGCTAGTGGTTTGGTACTAACGGGGAACACTGAAGCTTTCTTT.

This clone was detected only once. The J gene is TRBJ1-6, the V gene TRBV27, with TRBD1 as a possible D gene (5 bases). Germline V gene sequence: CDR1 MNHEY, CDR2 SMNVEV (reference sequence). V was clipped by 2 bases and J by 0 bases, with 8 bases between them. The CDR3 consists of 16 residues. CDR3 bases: TGTGCCAGCAGTTTACGGGACCTCTCCTATAATTCACCCCTCCACTTT. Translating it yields CASSLRDLSYNSPLHF.

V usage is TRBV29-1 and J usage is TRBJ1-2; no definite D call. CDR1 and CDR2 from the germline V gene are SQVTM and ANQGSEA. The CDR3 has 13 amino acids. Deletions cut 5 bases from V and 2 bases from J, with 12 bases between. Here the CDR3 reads CSVTWTVNYGYTF. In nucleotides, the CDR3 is TGCAGCGTTACTTGGACGGTCAACTATGGCTACACCTTC.

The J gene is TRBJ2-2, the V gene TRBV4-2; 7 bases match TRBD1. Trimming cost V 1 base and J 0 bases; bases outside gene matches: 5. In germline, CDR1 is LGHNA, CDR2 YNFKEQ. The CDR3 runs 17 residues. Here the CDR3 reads CASSQALTGANTGELFF. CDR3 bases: TGTGCCAGCAGCCAAGCTTTAACAGGGGCGAACACCGGGGAGCTGTTTTTT.

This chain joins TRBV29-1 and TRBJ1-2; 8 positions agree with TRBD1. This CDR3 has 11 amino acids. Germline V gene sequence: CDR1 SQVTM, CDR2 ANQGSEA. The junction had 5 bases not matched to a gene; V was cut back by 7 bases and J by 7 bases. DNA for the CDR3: TGCAGCGCCGCCAGGGGGCCTGGCTACACCTTC. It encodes CSAARGPGYTF.

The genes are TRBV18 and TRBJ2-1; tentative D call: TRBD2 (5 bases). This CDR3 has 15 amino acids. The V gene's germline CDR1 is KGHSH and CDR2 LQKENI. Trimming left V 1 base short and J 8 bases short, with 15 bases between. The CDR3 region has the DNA TGTGCCAGCTCACCACATTCACTTGGCGGGTATGAGCAGTTCTTC. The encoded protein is CASSPHSLGGYEQFF.

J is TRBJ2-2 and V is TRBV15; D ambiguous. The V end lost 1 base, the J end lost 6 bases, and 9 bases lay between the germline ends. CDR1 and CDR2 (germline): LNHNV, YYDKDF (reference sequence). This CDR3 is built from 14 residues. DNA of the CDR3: TGTGCCACCAGCAGAGGTCCTGACGCCGGGGAGCTGTTTTTT. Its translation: CATSRGPDAGELFF.

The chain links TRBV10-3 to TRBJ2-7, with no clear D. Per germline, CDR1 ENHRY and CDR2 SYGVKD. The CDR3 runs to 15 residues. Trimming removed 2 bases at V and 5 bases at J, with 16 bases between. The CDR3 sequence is CAISEQIGTQDEQYF. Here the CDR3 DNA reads TGTGCCATCAGTGAGCAGATAGGTACCCAGGACGAGCAGTACTTC.